These 27 T cell receptor beta chains came from one sample sequenced in a study of T cell responses to AZD1222 COVID-19 vaccine. Generated by immunoSEQ multiplex PCR, the TCRdb table keeps only in-frame clones and is missing some. The sample comprises fewer than 120,000 clones, about 85% of which are singletons, and 3.2% rests with the top ten. The material was peripheral blood, obtained on day 0 of AZD1222 vaccination. Source of these receptors: an adult in good health.

This clone appeared a few times. Other DNA sequences in the same sample also yield this CDR3. The chain carries TRBV29-1 and TRBJ1-1; 7 bases line up with TRBD1. The ends lost 4 bases at V and 4 bases at J; junction bases unmatched: 6. The germline V gene encodes CDR1 SQVTM and CDR2 ANQGSEA. The CDR3 is 13 amino acids. CDR3 region: CSVVGGGGTEAFF. The CDR3 DNA follows: TGCAGCGTTGTAGGGGGCGGTGGCACTGAAGCTTTCTTT.

The count of this clone is one. The gene calls are TRBV6-5 and TRBJ1-2; 11 positions match TRBD1. This CDR3 has 16 amino acids. Trimming at V came to 0 bases and at J to 4 bases, leaving 4 bases not matched to a gene. The germline CDR1 and CDR2 sequences are MNHEY and SVGAGI. The CDR3 DNA reads TGTGCCAGCAGTTACTCCCGGACAGGGGGCGGCTATGGCTACACCTTC. Translation: CASSYSRTGGGYGYTF.

The rearrangement links TRBV19 to TRBJ2-1; TRBD2 might be the D (6 bases). The CDR3 totals 14 residues. Germline CDR1 reads LNHDA; CDR2 reads SQIVND (reference sequence). The V end lost 7 bases, the J end lost 3 bases, and 13 bases lay between the germline ends. For the CDR3, the DNA is TGTGCCAGTAAGAGGTTAGCGGACTACAATGAGCAGTTCTTC. Its protein product is CASKRLADYNEQFF. Based on the CDR3 plus reference TRBV19 and TRBJ2-1, the full variable domain is DGGITQSPKYLFRKEGQNVTLSCEQNLNHDAMYWYRQDPGQGLRLIYYSQIVNDFQKGDIAEGYSVSREKKESFPLTVTSAQKNPTAFYLCASKRLADYNEQFFGPGTRLTVL.

The chain carries TRBV28 and TRBJ1-5, with D perhaps TRBD1 (5 bases). The CDR3 is 14 residues long. CDR1 is MDHEN and CDR2 is SYDVKM in the germline V gene. V was shortened by 5 bases and J by 4 bases, with 12 bases between the two germline ends. The CDR3 sequence: CASSLGERNQPQHF. In DNA, the CDR3 is TGTGCCAGCAGTCTGGGGGAACGTAATCAGCCCCAGCATTTT.

The chain has TRBV4-2 and TRBJ2-7; tentatively, D is TRBD1 (6 bases). V was cut by 0 bases and J by 2 bases, with 11 bases left in between. This CDR3 comprises 15 residues. Germline CDR1 and CDR2: LGHNA and YNFKEQ. The CDR3 here is CASSQEGTGTYEQYF. For the CDR3, the DNA is TGTGCCAGCAGCCAAGAAGGAACAGGGACCTACGAGCAGTACTTC.

The chain combines TRBV11-3 with TRBJ2-1, with 8 bases aligning to TRBD2. V lost 4 bases to trimming and J lost 12 bases; unmatched junction nucleotides: 8. Germline V gives CDR1 SGHNT, CDR2 YENEEA. CDR3 length: 13 residues. The CDR3 spells CASSWDMRGAQFF. The CDR3 coding sequence is TGTGCCAGCAGCTGGGACATGCGGGGGGCGCAGTTCTTC.

The chain recombines TRBV28 with TRBJ2-5; perhaps TRBD2 as D (6 bases). CDR3 size: 12 residues. Trimming removed 6 bases at V and 5 bases at J, with 10 bases between. Germline CDR1 and CDR2: MDHEN and SYDVKM. CDR3 protein: CASSWGRETQYF. The CDR3 coding sequence is TGTGCCAGCAGCTGGGGGAGGGAGACCCAGTACTTC.

The rearrangement links TRBV3-1 (or the pseudogene TRBV3-2) to TRBJ2-6; D uncertain. Germline V gene data show CDR1 as LGHDT and CDR2 as YNNKEL (reference sequence). V was shortened by 0 bases and J by 0 bases, with 9 bases between the two germline ends. The CDR3 totals 17 residues. The CDR3 DNA reads as TGTGCCAGCAGCCAAGAAGGGCCCTACTCTGGGGCCAACGTCCTGACTTTC. It encodes CASSQEGPYSGANVLTF.

This chain uses TRBV7-6 with TRBJ1-2; 7 bases map to TRBD1. The length of the CDR3 is 16 residues. Germline V gene sequence: CDR1 SGHVS, CDR2 FNYEAQ. V was clipped by 5 bases and J by 3 bases; unmatched bases: 12. In DNA form, the CDR3 reads TGTGCCAGCAGCCCACAGACAGGGAGGTTCGACTATGGCTACACCTTC. This codes for CASSPQTGRFDYGYTF. The full variable domain, completed using reference TRBV7-6 and TRBJ1-2, is GAGVSQSPRYKVTKRGQDVALRCDPISGHVSLYWYRQALGQGPEFLTYFNYEAQQDKSGLPNDRFSAERPEGSISTLTIQRTEQRDSAMYRCASSPQTGRFDYGYTFGSGTRLTVV.

Only one count was recorded for this clone. The chain carries TRBV28 and TRBJ1-1, with 9 bases that match TRBD1. V was pared by 5 bases and J by 6 bases, with 13 bases of the junction left unmatched. The CDR3 length is 16 residues. CDR1 and CDR2 (germline): MDHEN, SYDVKM. The CDR3 region is CASSPPTGGGSAEAFF. The DNA for the CDR3 is TGTGCCAGCAGTCCCCCGACAGGGGGGGGATCCGCTGAAGCTTTCTTT. Based on the CDR3 plus reference TRBV28 and TRBJ1-1, the full variable domain is DVKVTQSSRYLVKRTGEKVFLECVQDMDHENMFWYRQDPGLGLRLIYFSYDVKMKEKGDIPEGYSVSREKKERFSLILESASTNQTSMYLCASSPPTGGGSAEAFFGQGTRLTVV.

This chain uses TRBV28 with TRBJ1-2; 7 bases align to TRBD1. Germline values: CDR1 MDHEN, CDR2 SYDVKM. This CDR3 is built from 14 residues. V shed 2 bases, J shed 4 bases, and the junction held 4 bases outside the gene matches. The CDR3 DNA reads as TGTGCCAGCAGTTTAACCAGGGGGGTCTATGGCTACACCTTC. As protein: CASSLTRGVYGYTF.

The genes are TRBV24-1 and TRBJ2-1; a possible D gene is TRBD2 (6 bases). V lost 1 base and J 8 bases, leaving 26 bases between the germline ends. Germline lookup yields CDR1 KGHDR and CDR2 SFDVKD. The length of the CDR3 is 19 residues. CDR3 in amino acids: CATSDFRGRSERVDDEQFF. The CDR3 region has the DNA TGTGCCACCAGTGATTTTCGGGGACGAAGCGAGCGGGTGGATGATGAGCAGTTCTTC.

The sample holds one count of this clone. The V gene is TRBV2, the J gene TRBJ2-6; D remains ambiguous. Germline V gives CDR1 SNHLY, CDR2 FYNNEI. The length of the CDR3 is 11 residues. The CDR3 loop reads CAWIRANVLTF. As DNA, the CDR3 is TGTGCGTGGATCCGGGCCAACGTCCTGACTTTC.

The V call is TRBV5-1, the J call TRBJ1-1, with D unclear. Deletions cut 4 bases from V and 2 bases from J, with 18 bases between. Looked up from germline, CDR1 is SGHRS and CDR2 is YFSETQ. This CDR3 spans 16 amino acids. CDR3 amino acids: CASSPDGWGFNTEAFF. CDR3 nucleotides: TGCGCCAGCAGCCCGGACGGATGGGGATTTAACACTGAAGCTTTCTTT.

This clone was seen a single time. The rearrangement links TRBV6-5 to TRBJ1-1; 9 positions agree with TRBD1. V lost 6 bases and J lost 6; bases outside the gene matches: 8. The germline V gene has CDR1 MNHEY and CDR2 SVGAGI. CDR3 length: 14 residues. The CDR3 nucleotides read TGTGCCAGCAGCCCCCGGGACAGGGCCTCTGAAGCTTTCTTT. Protein product: CASSPRDRASEAFF.

The chain recombines TRBV29-1 with TRBJ1-2; D might be TRBD1 (5 bases). Between the trimmed V and J ends, which lost 3 bases and 0 bases, there was a span of 5 bases. Germline V gene data show CDR1 as SQVTM and CDR2 as ANQGSEA. The CDR3 has 12 residues. DNA for the CDR3: TGCAGCGTTGAGACAGCTAACTATGGCTACACCTTC. It codes for CSVETANYGYTF.

The chain is built from TRBV19 and TRBJ2-2; the D call may be TRBD1 or TRBD2 (6 bases each). There are 15 residues in the CDR3. Trimming stripped 6 bases from V and 6 bases from J, with 17 bases between. Germline CDR1 and CDR2: LNHDA and SQIVND (reference sequence). The CDR3 spells CASRAGQNRAGELFF. CDR3 bases: TGTGCCAGTAGGGCGGGACAAAATCGGGCCGGGGAGCTGTTTTTT.

The V gene is TRBV19, the J gene TRBJ1-4; possible D gene TRBD1, 6 bases. Germline CDR1 is LNHDA and CDR2 is SQIVND (reference sequence). The V gene lost 11 bases and the J gene lost 4 bases, with 17 bases spanning the gap. This CDR3 spans 14 amino acids. The CDR3 sequence: CASLDSSLNEKLFF. CDR3 in DNA: TGTGCCTCATTGGACAGCTCCCTTAATGAAAAACTGTTTTTT.

The chain couples TRBV3-1 (or the pseudogene TRBV3-2) to TRBJ2-1, with 8 positions matching TRBD2. The CDR3 is 16 residues long. Trimming at V came to 0 bases and at J to 0 bases, leaving 1 base not matched to a gene. The germline gives CDR1 LGHDT, CDR2 YNNKEL (reference sequence). CDR3 residues: CASSQDGGASYNEQFF. CDR3 nucleotide sequence: TGTGCCAGCAGCCAAGACGGGGGGGCCTCCTACAATGAGCAGTTCTTC.

The chain has TRBV5-1 and TRBJ2-1; TRBD1 matches 9 bases. The germline CDR1 and CDR2 sequences are SGHRS and YFSETQ. CDR3 size: 15 residues. V lost 8 bases to trimming and J lost 9 bases; unmatched junction nucleotides: 15. The CDR3 DNA follows: TGCGCCAGTTACCGGGACAGGGCGTCTACCGGTGAGCAGTTCTTC. Protein sequence: CASYRDRASTGEQFF.

In nucleotides, the CDR3 is TGTGCCAGCAGTTTGGGACAGGGCCATTATGGCTACACCTTC. Its protein product is CASSLGQGHYGYTF. The chain has TRBV28 and TRBJ1-2, with 9 bases lining up with TRBD1. Germline CDR1 and CDR2: MDHEN and SYDVKM. Trimming removed 3 bases from V and 5 bases from J; junction bases left unmatched: 4. The CDR3 sequence is 14 residues long.

This clone was counted once. The chain carries TRBV7-9 and TRBJ1-5, with D possibly TRBD1 on 5 matching bases. V shed 4 bases and J shed 0 bases, with 10 bases lying between them. In germline, CDR1 is SEHNR, CDR2 FQNEAQ (reference sequence). The CDR3 sequence is 15 residues long. CDR3 residues: CASSSGGHSNQPQHF. DNA of the CDR3: TGTGCCAGCAGCTCCGGGGGTCATAGCAATCAGCCCCAGCATTTT.

The V gene is TRBV7-9, the J gene TRBJ2-2; TRBD1 agrees at 7 bases. The CDR3 spans 16 residues. The V gene end was trimmed by 5 bases and the J gene end by 0 bases; junction bases not matched to a gene: 6. Germline loops: CDR1 SEHNR, CDR2 FQNEAQ (reference sequence). CDR3 coding DNA: TGTGCCAGCAGCCAGGGACAGACAGCGAACACCGGGGAGCTGTTTTTT. Translated: CASSQGQTANTGELFF.

V usage is TRBV2 and J usage is TRBJ1-5; TRBD1 might be the D (5 bases). Germline lookup yields CDR1 SNHLY and CDR2 FYNNEI. Trimming took 8 bases from V and 0 from J, leaving 20 bases between them. The CDR3 has 17 residues. The CDR3 reads CASAFPLGGNSNQPQHF. Here the CDR3 DNA reads TGTGCCAGCGCATTCCCCTTGGGGGGGAATAGCAATCAGCCCCAGCATTTT.

This chain joins TRBV7-9 and TRBJ2-7; D is unclear. The CDR3 extends over 13 amino acids. Germline CDR1 is SEHNR and CDR2 is FQNEAQ (reference sequence). Trimming stripped 4 bases from V and 4 bases from J, with 11 bases between. CDR3 residues: CASSSTLGYEQYF. CDR3 in DNA: TGTGCCAGCAGCTCGACCCTGGGGTACGAGCAGTACTTC.

The chain couples TRBV5-8 to TRBJ2-2; D is perhaps TRBD2 (7 bases). The CDR3 has 15 residues. The germline V and J ends were trimmed by 2 bases and 5 bases, with 13 bases remaining between them. From germline, CDR1 is SGHTS and CDR2 YDEGEE. The CDR3 region is CASSFWGGRTGELFF. The CDR3 coding sequence is TGTGCCAGCAGCTTCTGGGGGGGGCGGACCGGGGAGCTGTTTTTT.

This chain uses TRBV5-4 with TRBJ1-1; TRBD1 agrees at 7 bases. In germline, CDR1 is SGHNT, CDR2 YYREEE (reference sequence). This CDR3 spans 15 amino acids. V dropped 3 bases and J dropped 4; count of bases not matched to a gene: 9. CDR3 amino acids: CASSSWTGDFTEAFF. In DNA, the CDR3 is TGTGCCAGCAGCTCCTGGACAGGCGACTTCACTGAAGCTTTCTTT.